This T cell receptor (beta chain) originates from a study of CD8+ T cells in alopecia areata. Trimming removed 0 bases from V and 2 bases from J, with 15 bases in between. Per the germline V gene, CDR1 is SGHDT and CDR2 is YYEEEE. This CDR3 contains 16 residues. Reverse transcribed after extraction, RNA yielded cDNA as the sequencing template. Method: immunoSEQ multiplex PCR; TCRdb's copy keeps in-frame clones and lacks some. The sample gives around 300,000 clones, around three fifths of which show up once; roughly 0.88% is in the top ten. Treatment reported: oral pan-JAK inhibitor, 5-10 mg twice daily.

The specimen was CD4+ T cells sorted from blood, collected between weeks 51 and 52, from a patient treated with tofacitinib. The clonotype originates from a human donor with alopecia areata. The rearrangement uses TRBV5-6 and TRBJ2-7; D may be TRBD2 (5 bases). The CDR3: CASSLAEASWAYEQYF. In nucleotides, the CDR3 is TGTGCCAGCAGCTTGGCTGAGGCTAGCTGGGCCTACGAGCAGTACTTC.